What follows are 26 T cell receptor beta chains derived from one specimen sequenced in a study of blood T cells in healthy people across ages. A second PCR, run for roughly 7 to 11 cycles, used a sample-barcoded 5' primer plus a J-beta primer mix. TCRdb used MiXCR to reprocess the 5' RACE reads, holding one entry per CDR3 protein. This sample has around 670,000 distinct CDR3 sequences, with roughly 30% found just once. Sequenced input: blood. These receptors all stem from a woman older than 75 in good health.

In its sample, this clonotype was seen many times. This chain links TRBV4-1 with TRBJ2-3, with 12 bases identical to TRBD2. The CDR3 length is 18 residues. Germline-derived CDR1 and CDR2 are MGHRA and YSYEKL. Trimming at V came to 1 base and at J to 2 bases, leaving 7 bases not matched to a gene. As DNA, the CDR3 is TGCGCCAGCAGCCAAGGAGGCCTAGCGGGGGGGACCACAGATACGCAGTATTTT. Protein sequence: CASSQGGLAGGTTDTQYF.

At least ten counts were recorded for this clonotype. CDR3 region: CASSHGTADTQYF. The CDR3 DNA reads TGCGCCAGCAGCCATGGGACAGCAGATACGCAGTATTTT. The rearrangement joins TRBV5-1 to TRBJ2-3; 7 bases match TRBD1. Germline trimming cut 4 bases from V and 4 bases from J; bases unmatched to any gene: 3. The length of the CDR3 is 13 residues. Germline-derived CDR1 and CDR2 are SGHRS and YFSETQ.

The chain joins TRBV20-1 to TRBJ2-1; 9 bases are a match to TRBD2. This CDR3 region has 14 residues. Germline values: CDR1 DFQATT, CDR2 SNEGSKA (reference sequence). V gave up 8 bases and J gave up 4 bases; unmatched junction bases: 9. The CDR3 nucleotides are TGCAGTACCAATAGCGGGAGCGGGTACAATGAGCAGTTCTTC. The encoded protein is CSTNSGSGYNEQFF.

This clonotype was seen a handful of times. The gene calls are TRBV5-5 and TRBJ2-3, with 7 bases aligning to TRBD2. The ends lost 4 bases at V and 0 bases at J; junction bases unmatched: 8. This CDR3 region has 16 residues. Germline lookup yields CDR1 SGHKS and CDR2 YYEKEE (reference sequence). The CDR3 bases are TGTGCCAGCAGCCAGGTCCAGCGGGGTAGCACAGATACGCAGTATTTT. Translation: CASSQVQRGSTDTQYF.

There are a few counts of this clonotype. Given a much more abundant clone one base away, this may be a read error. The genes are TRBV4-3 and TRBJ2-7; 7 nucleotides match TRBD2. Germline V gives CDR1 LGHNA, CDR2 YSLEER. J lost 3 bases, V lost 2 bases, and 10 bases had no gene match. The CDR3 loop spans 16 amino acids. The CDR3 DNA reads TGCGCCAGCAGCCAAAACTTGGTCGGGGGGATCTACGAGCAGTACTTC. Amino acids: CASSQNLVGGIYEQYF.

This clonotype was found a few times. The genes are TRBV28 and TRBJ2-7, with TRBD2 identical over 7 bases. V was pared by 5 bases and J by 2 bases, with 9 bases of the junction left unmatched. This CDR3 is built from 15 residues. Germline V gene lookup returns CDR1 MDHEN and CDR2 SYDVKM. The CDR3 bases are TGTGCCAGCAGTCCCCCCGGGGGGTCCGCCTACGAGCAGTACTTC. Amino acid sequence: CASSPPGGSAYEQYF. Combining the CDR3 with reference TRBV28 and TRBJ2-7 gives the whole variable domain DVKVTQSSRYLVKRTGEKVFLECVQDMDHENMFWYRQDPGLGLRLIYFSYDVKMKEKGDIPEGYSVSREKKERFSLILESASTNQTSMYLCASSPPGGSAYEQYFGPGTRLTVT.

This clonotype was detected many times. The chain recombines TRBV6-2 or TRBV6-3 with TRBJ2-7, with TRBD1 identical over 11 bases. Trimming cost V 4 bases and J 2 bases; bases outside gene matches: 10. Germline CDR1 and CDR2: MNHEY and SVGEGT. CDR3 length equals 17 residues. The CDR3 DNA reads TGTGCCAGCAGTTCCCCTTCGGGACAGGGGGTTCCCTACGAGCAGTACTTC. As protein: CASSSPSGQGVPYEQYF.

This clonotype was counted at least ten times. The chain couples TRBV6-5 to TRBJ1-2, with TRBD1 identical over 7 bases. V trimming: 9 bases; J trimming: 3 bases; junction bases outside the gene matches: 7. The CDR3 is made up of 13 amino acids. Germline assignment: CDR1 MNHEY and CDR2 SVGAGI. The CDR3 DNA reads TGTGCCAGTCAGGGGGATAAGGACTATGGCTACACCTTC. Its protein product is CASQGDKDYGYTF.

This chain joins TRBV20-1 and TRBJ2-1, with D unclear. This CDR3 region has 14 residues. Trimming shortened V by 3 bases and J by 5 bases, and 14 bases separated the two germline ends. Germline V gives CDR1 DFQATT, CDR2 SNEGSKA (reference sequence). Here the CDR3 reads CSARAPFLNNEQFF. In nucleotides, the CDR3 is TGCAGTGCTAGGGCTCCCTTTCTGAACAATGAGCAGTTCTTC.

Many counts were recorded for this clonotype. CDR3 nucleotide sequence: TGTGCCAGCAGCAAAAACACAGGGAGGGAAGAGACCCAGTACTTC. Translation: CASSKNTGREETQYF. The chain links TRBV7-3 to TRBJ2-5, with D tentatively TRBD2 (7 bases). This CDR3 is 15 amino acids long. CDR1 and CDR2 from the germline V gene are SGHTA and FQGTGA. Between the trimmed V and J ends, which lost 5 bases and 3 bases, there was a span of 16 bases.

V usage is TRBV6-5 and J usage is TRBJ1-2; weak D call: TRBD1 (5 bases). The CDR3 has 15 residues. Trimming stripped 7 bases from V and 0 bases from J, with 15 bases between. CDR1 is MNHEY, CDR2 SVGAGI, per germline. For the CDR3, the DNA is TGTGCCAGCATTCCCTCCCCGGGACCTAACTATGGCTACACCTTC. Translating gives CASIPSPGPNYGYTF.

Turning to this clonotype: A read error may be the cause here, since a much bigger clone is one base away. Here the CDR3 reads CASDRDRVYEQFF. CDR3 nucleotide sequence: TGTGCCAGTGACCGGGACAGGGTCTATGAGCAGTTCTTC. The chain carries TRBV2 and TRBJ2-1; 9 positions match TRBD1. CDR1 and CDR2 from the germline V gene are SNHLY and FYNNEI. The ends lost 9 bases at V and 8 bases at J; junction bases unmatched: 8. The length of the CDR3 is 13 residues.

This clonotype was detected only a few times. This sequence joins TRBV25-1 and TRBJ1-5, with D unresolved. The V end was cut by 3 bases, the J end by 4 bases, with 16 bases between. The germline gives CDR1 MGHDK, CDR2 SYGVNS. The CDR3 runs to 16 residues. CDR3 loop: CASSDSVGVGNQPQHF. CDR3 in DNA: TGTGCCAGCAGTGACTCAGTTGGGGTAGGGAATCAGCCCCAGCATTTT.

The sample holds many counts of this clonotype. CDR3 sequence reads: CASKGRLRVSSYNEQFF. Here the CDR3 DNA reads TGTGCCAGCAAGGGAAGACTTAGGGTAAGCTCCTACAATGAGCAGTTCTTC. The chain combines TRBV2 with TRBJ2-1; D gene unclear. CDR3 length equals 17 residues. CDR1 SNHLY and CDR2 FYNNEI come from the germline V gene. V lost 7 bases and J lost 0, with 19 bases in between.

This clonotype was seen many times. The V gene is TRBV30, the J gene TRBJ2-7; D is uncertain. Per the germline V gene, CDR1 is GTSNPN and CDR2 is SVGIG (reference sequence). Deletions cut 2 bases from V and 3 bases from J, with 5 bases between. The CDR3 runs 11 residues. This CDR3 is CAWSPDYEQYF. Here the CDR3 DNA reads TGTGCCTGGAGTCCAGACTACGAGCAGTACTTC.

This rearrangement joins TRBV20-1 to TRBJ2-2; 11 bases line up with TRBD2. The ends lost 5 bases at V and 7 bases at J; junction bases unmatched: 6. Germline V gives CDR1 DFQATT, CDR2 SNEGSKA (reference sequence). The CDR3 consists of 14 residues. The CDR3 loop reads CSAYSGGADGELFF. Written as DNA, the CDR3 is TGCAGTGCTTATAGCGGGGGGGCGGACGGGGAGCTGTTTTTT.

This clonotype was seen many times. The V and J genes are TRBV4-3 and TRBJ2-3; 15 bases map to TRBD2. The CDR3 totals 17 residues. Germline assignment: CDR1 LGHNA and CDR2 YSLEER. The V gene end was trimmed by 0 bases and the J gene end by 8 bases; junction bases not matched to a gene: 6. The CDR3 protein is CASSQDWTSGGAGTQYF. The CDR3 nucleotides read TGCGCCAGCAGCCAAGATTGGACTAGCGGGGGGGCAGGTACGCAGTATTTT.

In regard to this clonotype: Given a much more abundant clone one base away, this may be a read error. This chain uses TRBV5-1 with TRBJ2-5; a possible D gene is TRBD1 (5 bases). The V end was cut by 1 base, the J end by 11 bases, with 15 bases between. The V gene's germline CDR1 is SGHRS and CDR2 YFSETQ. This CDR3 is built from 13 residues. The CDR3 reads CASSLSQGHEQYF. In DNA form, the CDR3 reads TGCGCCAGCAGCTTGAGCCAAGGACATGAGCAGTACTTC.

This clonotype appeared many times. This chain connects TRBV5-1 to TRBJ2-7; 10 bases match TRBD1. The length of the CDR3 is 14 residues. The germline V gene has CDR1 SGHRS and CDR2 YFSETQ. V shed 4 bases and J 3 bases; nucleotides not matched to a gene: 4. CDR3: CASSGRDRGYEQYF. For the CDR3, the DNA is TGCGCCAGCAGCGGCCGGGACAGGGGCTACGAGCAGTACTTC.

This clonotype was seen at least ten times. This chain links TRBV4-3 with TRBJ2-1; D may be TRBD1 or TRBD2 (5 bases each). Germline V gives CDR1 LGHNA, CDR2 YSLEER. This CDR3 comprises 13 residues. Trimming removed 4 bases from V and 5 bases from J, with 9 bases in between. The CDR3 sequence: CASSRPGHNEQFF. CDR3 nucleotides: TGCGCCAGCAGCCGCCCGGGACACAATGAGCAGTTCTTC.

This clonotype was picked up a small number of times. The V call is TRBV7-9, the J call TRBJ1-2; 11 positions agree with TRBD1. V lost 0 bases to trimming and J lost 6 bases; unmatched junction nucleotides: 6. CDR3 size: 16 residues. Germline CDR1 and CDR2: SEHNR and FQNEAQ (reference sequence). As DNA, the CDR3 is TGTGCCAGCAGCTTAGCCGCCGGGACAGGGGGAGATGGCTACACCTTC. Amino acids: CASSLAAGTGGDGYTF.

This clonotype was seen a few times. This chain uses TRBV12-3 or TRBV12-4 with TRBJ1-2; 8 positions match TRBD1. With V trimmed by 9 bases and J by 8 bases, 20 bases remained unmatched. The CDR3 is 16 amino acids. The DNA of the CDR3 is TGTGCCAGTACCTCGGGACAGGTTAAGTTCATAGGCGGCTACACCTTC. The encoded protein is CASTSGQVKFIGGYTF.

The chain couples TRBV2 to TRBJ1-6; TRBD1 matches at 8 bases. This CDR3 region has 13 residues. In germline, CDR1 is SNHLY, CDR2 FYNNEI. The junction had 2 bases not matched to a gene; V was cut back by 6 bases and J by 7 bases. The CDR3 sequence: CASRDRDNSPLHF. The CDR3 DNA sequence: TGTGCCAGCAGGGACAGGGACAATTCACCCCTCCACTTT.

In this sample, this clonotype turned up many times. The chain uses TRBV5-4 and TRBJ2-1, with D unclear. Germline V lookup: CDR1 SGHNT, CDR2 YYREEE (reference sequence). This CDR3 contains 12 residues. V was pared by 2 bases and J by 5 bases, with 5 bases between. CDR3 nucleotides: TGTGCCAGCAGCTTAAACCACAATGAGCAGTTCTTC. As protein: CASSLNHNEQFF.

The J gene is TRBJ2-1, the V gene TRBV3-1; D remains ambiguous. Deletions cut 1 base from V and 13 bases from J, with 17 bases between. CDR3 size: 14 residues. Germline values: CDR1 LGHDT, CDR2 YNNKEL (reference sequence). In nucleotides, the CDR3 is TGTGCCAGCAGCCAAGGGACGGTCCAAAAGACCCAGTTCTTC. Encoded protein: CASSQGTVQKTQFF.

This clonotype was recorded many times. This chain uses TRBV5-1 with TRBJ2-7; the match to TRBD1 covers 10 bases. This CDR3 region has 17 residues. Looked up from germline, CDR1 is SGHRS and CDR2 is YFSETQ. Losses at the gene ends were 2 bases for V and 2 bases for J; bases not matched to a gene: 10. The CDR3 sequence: CASSLASGGTGAYEQYF. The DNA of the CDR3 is TGCGCCAGCAGCTTAGCGAGTGGGGGGACAGGGGCCTACGAGCAGTACTTC. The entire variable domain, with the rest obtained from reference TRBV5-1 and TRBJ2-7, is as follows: KAGVTQTPRYLIKTRGQQVTLSCSPISGHRSVSWYQQTPGQGLQFLFEYFSETQRNKGNFPGRFSGRQFSNSRSEMNVSTLELGDSALYLCASSLASGGTGAYEQYFGPGTRLTVT.